This T cell receptor beta chain came from a study of blood T cell repertoires in COVID-19. The V end was cut by 11 bases, the J end by 1 base, with 14 bases between. Germline values: CDR1 ENHRY, CDR2 SYGVKD. This CDR3 region has 13 residues. The method was immunoSEQ multiplex PCR; TCRdb's version includes in-frame clones alone and lacks a portion of them. The sample includes 300,000 to 400,000 clones, roughly 89% of them seen just once. Sequenced input: peripheral blood. The TCR originated in a woman aged 18-35 years who had recovered from COVID-19. V and J are TRBV10-3 and TRBJ1-1; no reliable D call. The CDR3: CASNPRGNTEAFF. CDR3 nucleotides: TGTGCCTCCAATCCCCGGGGGAACACTGAAGCTTTCTTT.